This is a list of T cell receptor beta chains from one sample in a study of beta chain features in type 1 diabetes. Only in-frame clones appear in the TCRdb table, and some are missing; sequencing was by immunoSEQ multiplex PCR. The sample gives more than 300,000 clones, approximately 16% of which show up once; under 0.02% is in the top ten. The sequenced sample consisted of naive CD4+ T cells from blood. All receptors derive from a woman between 18 and 30 years old in good health. The CDR3 runs from the conserved cysteine through the conserved F or W. Each record gives: clone size, J gene, D gene, V gene, CDR3 DNA, CDR3 protein. D genes are given only for firm matches. A row's size may be missing; if present it is once, few, many or a size class.

clone size: few; J gene: TRBJ1-5; D gene: .; V gene: TRBV21-1; CDR3 DNA: TGTGCCAGCAGTCAGTCCGAGGGACAGGGGGATGGAAACAATCAGCCCCAGCATTTT; CDR3 protein: CASSQSEGQGDGNNQPQHF
clone size: .; J gene: TRBJ1-1; D gene: .; V gene: TRBV28; CDR3 DNA: TGTGCCAGCAGTTTACGGGGGACGGTGAACACTGAAGCTTTCTTT; CDR3 protein: CASSLRGTVNTEAFF
clone size: .; J gene: TRBJ1-1; D gene: TRBD1; V gene: TRBV27; CDR3 DNA: TGTGCCAGCAGTTTCGGACAGGGTGGCGGCACTGAAGCTTTCTTT; CDR3 protein: CASSFGQGGGTEAFF
clone size: .; J gene: TRBJ1-2; D gene: .; V gene: TRBV28; CDR3 DNA: TGTGCCATTCGTCCGGGTTTTGGGTATGGCTACACCTTC; CDR3 protein: CAIRPGFGYGYTF
clone size: few; J gene: TRBJ2-7; D gene: TRBD2; V gene: TRBV6-6; CDR3 DNA: TGTGCCAGCAGTTACGGGACTAGCGGATTTACCTACGAGCAGTACTTC; CDR3 protein: CASSYGTSGFTYEQYF
clone size: few; J gene: TRBJ2-7; D gene: TRBD2; V gene: TRBV29-1; CDR3 DNA: TGCAGCGCCGGGACTAGCGGAGCCGAGCAGTACTTC; CDR3 protein: CSAGTSGAEQYF
clone size: few; J gene: TRBJ1-1; D gene: .; V gene: TRBV28; CDR3 DNA: TGTGCCAGCAGTTTGGTGAGGACTGAAGCTTTCTTT; CDR3 protein: CASSLVRTEAFF
clone size: few; J gene: TRBJ2-1; D gene: TRBD2; V gene: TRBV4-2; CDR3 DNA: TGTGCCAGCAGCCAGGACACTAGCGGGATCTTGAAGAATGAGCAGTTCTTC; CDR3 protein: CASSQDTSGILKNEQFF
clone size: few; J gene: TRBJ1-4; D gene: TRBD1; V gene: TRBV27; CDR3 DNA: TGTGCCAGCAGCCCATCAGGGGGATGGGATGAAAAACTGTTTTTT; CDR3 protein: CASSPSGGWDEKLFF
clone size: .; J gene: TRBJ2-5; D gene: .; V gene: TRBV30; CDR3 DNA: TGTGCCTTAGACACGTTCGCAAAAGAGACCCAGTACTTC; CDR3 protein: CALDTFAKETQYF
clone size: .; J gene: TRBJ2-5; D gene: .; V gene: TRBV14; CDR3 DNA: TGTGCCAGCAGCCAATCGCAAGAGACCCAGTACTTC; CDR3 protein: CASSQSQETQYF
clone size: .; J gene: TRBJ1-5; D gene: TRBD1; V gene: TRBV18; CDR3 DNA: TGTGCCAGCTCACCTCCAGGGGGCAAACAGCCCCAGCATTTT; CDR3 protein: CASSPPGGKQPQHF
clone size: .; J gene: TRBJ1-1; D gene: .; V gene: TRBV29-1; CDR3 DNA: TGCAGCGTTGGCCGGGGGACCTGGCAGGGAATGAACACTGAAGCTTTCTTT; CDR3 protein: CSVGRGTWQGMNTEAFF
clone size: few; J gene: TRBJ1-5; D gene: TRBD1; V gene: TRBV15; CDR3 DNA: TGTGCCACCAGCAGGGGCGGGACAGGCAATCAGCCCCAGCATTTT; CDR3 protein: CATSRGGTGNQPQHF
clone size: few; J gene: TRBJ1-2; D gene: .; V gene: TRBV6-5; CDR3 DNA: TGTGCCAGCAGTTACTCCTCTCAGGTTCTCCGGGGCTACACCTTC; CDR3 protein: CASSYSSQVLRGYTF
clone size: .; J gene: TRBJ2-1; D gene: TRBD2; V gene: TRBV28; CDR3 DNA: TGTGCCAGCATAGTAGCGGGAGTGGGTAGCTACAATGAGCAGTTCTTC; CDR3 protein: CASIVAGVGSYNEQFF
clone size: .; J gene: TRBJ2-7; D gene: .; V gene: TRBV6-5; CDR3 DNA: TGTGCCAGCAGTTCATTTCTCCACGAGCAGTACTTC; CDR3 protein: CASSSFLHEQYF
clone size: .; J gene: TRBJ1-3; D gene: .; V gene: TRBV15; CDR3 DNA: TGTGCCACAGGAAGAGACAGTTCTATTGGAAACACCATATATTTT; CDR3 protein: CATGRDSSIGNTIYF
clone size: .; J gene: TRBJ2-5; D gene: TRBD1; V gene: TRBV20-1; CDR3 DNA: TGCAGTGCTAGCAGGGGGCTGGCCCAGTACTTC; CDR3 protein: CSASRGLAQYF
clone size: .; J gene: TRBJ1-2; D gene: TRBD1; V gene: TRBV18; CDR3 DNA: TGTGCCAGCTCACCGAGAGACAGGGTGACCGTCTACACCTTC; CDR3 protein: CASSPRDRVTVYTF
clone size: few; J gene: TRBJ2-3; D gene: TRBD2; V gene: TRBV5-6; CDR3 DNA: TGTGCCAGCTCATATAGGCTAGCGGGCAAAGATACGCAGTATTTT; CDR3 protein: CASSYRLAGKDTQYF
clone size: few; J gene: TRBJ2-1; D gene: TRBD2; V gene: TRBV7-9; CDR3 DNA: TGTGCCAGCAGCTTAGAAAAGACTAGCGGGGGCTCCTACAATGAGCAGTTCTTC; CDR3 protein: CASSLEKTSGGSYNEQFF
clone size: .; J gene: TRBJ1-1; D gene: TRBD1; V gene: TRBV9; CDR3 DNA: TGTGCCAGCAGCGGTAGGACAGGGATGAACACTGAAGCTTTCTTT; CDR3 protein: CASSGRTGMNTEAFF
clone size: .; J gene: TRBJ2-2; D gene: .; V gene: TRBV5-1; CDR3 DNA: TGCGCCAGCAGCTTGATAAGGACAGCCAACACCGGGGAGCTGTTTTTT; CDR3 protein: CASSLIRTANTGELFF
clone size: few; J gene: TRBJ1-5; D gene: .; V gene: TRBV5-6; CDR3 DNA: TGTGCCAGCAGCTTGCGGGGCAATCAGCCCCAGCATTTT; CDR3 protein: CASSLRGNQPQHF
clone size: .; J gene: TRBJ2-7; D gene: TRBD2; V gene: TRBV29-1; CDR3 DNA: TGCAGCGTCGCCAAGAGACTAGCGGGAGTCGAGCAGTACTTC; CDR3 protein: CSVAKRLAGVEQYF
clone size: .; J gene: TRBJ2-7; D gene: .; V gene: TRBV30; CDR3 DNA: TGTGCCTCCAAGACGGGCGGGACCTACGAGCAGTACTTC; CDR3 protein: CASKTGGTYEQYF
clone size: .; J gene: TRBJ1-1; D gene: TRBD1; V gene: TRBV9; CDR3 DNA: TGTGCCAGCAGCCCCCATGGACAGGCGCCGAACACTGAAGCTTTCTTT; CDR3 protein: CASSPHGQAPNTEAFF
clone size: few; J gene: TRBJ2-1; D gene: TRBD2; V gene: TRBV30; CDR3 DNA: TGTGCCTGGAGTGCTCTAGCGGCGGGTGAGCAGTTCTTC; CDR3 protein: CAWSALAAGEQFF
clone size: .; J gene: TRBJ1-1; D gene: TRBD1; V gene: TRBV7-9; CDR3 DNA: TGTGCCAGCAGTGGGACAGGGCTCACTGAAGCTTTCTTT; CDR3 protein: CASSGTGLTEAFF
clone size: few; J gene: TRBJ2-3; D gene: TRBD2; V gene: TRBV27; CDR3 DNA: TGTGCCAGCAGTCCCTGGACTAGCGGGAGGGAGGGAGATACGCAGTATTTT; CDR3 protein: CASSPWTSGREGDTQYF
clone size: few; J gene: TRBJ2-2; D gene: TRBD1; V gene: TRBV29-1; CDR3 DNA: TGCAGCGTCACCCCGGGACAGGGCTACACCGGGGAGCTGTTTTTT; CDR3 protein: CSVTPGQGYTGELFF
clone size: .; J gene: TRBJ1-2; D gene: .; V gene: TRBV6-6; CDR3 DNA: TGTGCCAGCAGTGATAGACTTGACCTCTATGGCTACACCTTC; CDR3 protein: CASSDRLDLYGYTF
clone size: .; J gene: TRBJ1-1; D gene: .; V gene: TRBV4-2; CDR3 DNA: TGTGCCAGCAGCCAAGTGTCATCGAACACTGAAGCTTTCTTT; CDR3 protein: CASSQVSSNTEAFF
clone size: few; J gene: TRBJ1-5; D gene: .; V gene: TRBV27; CDR3 DNA: TGTGCCAGCAACAGGAATCAGCCCCAGCATTTT; CDR3 protein: CASNRNQPQHF
clone size: .; J gene: TRBJ1-5; D gene: TRBD1; V gene: TRBV29-1; CDR3 DNA: TGCAGCGTTCGGGACAGTCTCCCGAATCAGCCCCAGCATTTT; CDR3 protein: CSVRDSLPNQPQHF
clone size: few; J gene: TRBJ2-6; D gene: .; V gene: TRBV28; CDR3 DNA: TGTGCCAGCAGTTTAGAGGGTACCATGTCTGGGGCCAACGTCCTGACTTTC; CDR3 protein: CASSLEGTMSGANVLTF
clone size: .; J gene: TRBJ1-2; D gene: TRBD1; V gene: TRBV15; CDR3 DNA: TGTGCCACCAGCGGTCCGGGACAGGGGATTTACGGCTACACCTTC; CDR3 protein: CATSGPGQGIYGYTF
clone size: few; J gene: TRBJ2-1; D gene: TRBD2; V gene: TRBV5-6; CDR3 DNA: TGTGCCAGCAGCTTGGTGGCGGGGGGTTTTTACAATGAGCAGTTCTTC; CDR3 protein: CASSLVAGGFYNEQFF